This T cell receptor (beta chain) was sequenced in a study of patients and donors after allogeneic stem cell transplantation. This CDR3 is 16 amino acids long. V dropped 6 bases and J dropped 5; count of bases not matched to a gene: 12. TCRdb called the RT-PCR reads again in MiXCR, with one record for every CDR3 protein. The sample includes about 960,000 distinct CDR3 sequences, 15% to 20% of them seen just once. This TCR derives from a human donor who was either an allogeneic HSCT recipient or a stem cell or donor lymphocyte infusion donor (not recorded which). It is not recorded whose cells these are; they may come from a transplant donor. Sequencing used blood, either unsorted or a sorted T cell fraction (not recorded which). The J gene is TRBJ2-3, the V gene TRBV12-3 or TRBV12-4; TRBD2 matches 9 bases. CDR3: CASSSRGGARGDTQYF. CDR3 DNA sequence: TGTGCCAGCAGCTCCCGCGGGGGGGCGCGGGGAGATACGCAGTATTTT.